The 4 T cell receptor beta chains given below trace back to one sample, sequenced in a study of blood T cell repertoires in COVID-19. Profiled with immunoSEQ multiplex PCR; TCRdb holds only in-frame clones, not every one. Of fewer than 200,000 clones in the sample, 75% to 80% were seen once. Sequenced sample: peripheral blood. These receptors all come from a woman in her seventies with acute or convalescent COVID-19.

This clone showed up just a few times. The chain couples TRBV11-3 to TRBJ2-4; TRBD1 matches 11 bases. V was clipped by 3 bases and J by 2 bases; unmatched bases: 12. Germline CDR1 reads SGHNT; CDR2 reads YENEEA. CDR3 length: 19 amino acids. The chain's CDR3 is CASSFGRDRGKGTKNIQYF. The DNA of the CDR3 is TGTGCCAGCAGCTTCGGTCGGGACAGGGGGAAGGGAACCAAAAACATTCAGTACTTC.

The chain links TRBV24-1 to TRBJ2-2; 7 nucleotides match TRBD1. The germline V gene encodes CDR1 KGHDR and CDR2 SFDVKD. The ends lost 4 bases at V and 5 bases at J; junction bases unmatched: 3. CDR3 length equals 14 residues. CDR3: CATSEQGKTGELFF. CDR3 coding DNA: TGTGCCACCAGTGAACAGGGGAAAACCGGGGAGCTGTTTTTT.

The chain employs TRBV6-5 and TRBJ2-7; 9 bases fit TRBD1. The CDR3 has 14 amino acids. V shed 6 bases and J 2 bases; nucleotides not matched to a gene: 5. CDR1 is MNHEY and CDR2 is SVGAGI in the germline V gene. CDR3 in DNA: TGTGCCAGCAGGGACAGGGGACATACCTACGAGCAGTACTTC. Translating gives CASRDRGHTYEQYF.

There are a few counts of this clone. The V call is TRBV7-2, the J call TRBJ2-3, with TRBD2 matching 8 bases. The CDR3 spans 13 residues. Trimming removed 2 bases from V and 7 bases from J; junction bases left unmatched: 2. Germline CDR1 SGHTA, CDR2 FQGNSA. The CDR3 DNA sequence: TGTGCCAGCAGCTTACGCGGGGGGCATACGCAGTATTTT. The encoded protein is CASSLRGGHTQYF. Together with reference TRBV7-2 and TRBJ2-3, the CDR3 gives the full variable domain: GAGVSQSPSNKVTEKGKDVELRCDPISGHTALYWYRQSLGQGLEFLIYFQGNSAPDKSGLPSDRFSAERTGGSVSTLTIQRTQQEDSAVYLCASSLRGGHTQYFGPGTRLTVL.